The following is a T cell receptor beta chain sequence with its context. Antigen: not known. This entry belongs to a study of OX40 agonist ivuxolimab in advanced cancers. Study as a whole: Dosing consisted of intravenous ivuxolimab at 0.01 to 10 mg/kg every 2 weeks. Of mixed ages from about 23 to 85 and averaging about 56 years, the group was just under 85% male. People who had prior anti-PD-1, anti-PD-L1 or anti-CTLA-4 therapy could take part, and under 45% had some.

Assay used: immunoSEQ multiplex PCR; TCRdb lists only in-frame clones, some missing. The sample records 15,000 to 20,000 clones, roughly 80% being singletons. Broader study findings: In the 0.1 to 3.0 mg/kg range, CD4+ and CD8+ blood T cells had expanded clonally by week 6.

This CDR3 spans 12 amino acids. Germline-derived CDR1 and CDR2 are MNHNS and SASEGT. The ends were cut back, 3 bases at V and 4 bases at J, with 6 bases in the middle. Sequences were derived from CD4+ or CD8+ T cells sorted from blood, sampled in a trial of the OX40 agonist ivuxolimab. The V call is TRBV6-1, the J call TRBJ1-2; D is unclear. The receptor comes from an adult with an advanced solid tumor such as melanoma, head and neck, liver or kidney cancer. Here the CDR3 DNA reads TGTGCCAGCAGTGAGGGGTTCTATGGCTACACCTTC. This sequence encodes CASSEGFYGYTF.